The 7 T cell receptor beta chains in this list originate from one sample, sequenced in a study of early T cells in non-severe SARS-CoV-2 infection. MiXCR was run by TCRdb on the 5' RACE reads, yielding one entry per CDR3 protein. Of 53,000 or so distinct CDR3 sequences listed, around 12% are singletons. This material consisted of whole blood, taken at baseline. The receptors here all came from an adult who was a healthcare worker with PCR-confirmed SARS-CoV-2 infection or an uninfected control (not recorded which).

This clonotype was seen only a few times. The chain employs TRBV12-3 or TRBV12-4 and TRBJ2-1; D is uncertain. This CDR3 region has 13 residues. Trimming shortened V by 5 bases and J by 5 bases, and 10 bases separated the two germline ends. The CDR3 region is CASSGIIHNEQFF. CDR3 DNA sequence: TGTGCCAGCAGTGGAATAATTCACAATGAGCAGTTCTTC.

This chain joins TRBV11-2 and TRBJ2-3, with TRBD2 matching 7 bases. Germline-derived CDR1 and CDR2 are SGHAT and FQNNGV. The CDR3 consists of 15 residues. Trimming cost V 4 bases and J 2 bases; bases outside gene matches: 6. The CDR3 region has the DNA TGTGCCAGCAGCTCCCACCGGGGGGACACAGATACGCAGTATTTT. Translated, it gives CASSSHRGDTDTQYF.

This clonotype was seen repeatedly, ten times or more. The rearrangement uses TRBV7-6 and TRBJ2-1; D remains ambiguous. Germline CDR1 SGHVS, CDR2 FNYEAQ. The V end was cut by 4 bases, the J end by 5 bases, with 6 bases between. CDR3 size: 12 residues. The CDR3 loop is CASSSENNEQFF. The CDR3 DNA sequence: TGTGCCAGCAGCTCAGAGAACAATGAGCAGTTCTTC.

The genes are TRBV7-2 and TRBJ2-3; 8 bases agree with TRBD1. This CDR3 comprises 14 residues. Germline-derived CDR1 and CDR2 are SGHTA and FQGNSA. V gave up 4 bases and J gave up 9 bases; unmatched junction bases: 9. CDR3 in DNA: TGTGCCAGCAGCTCGACAGGGGCCGCCCCCACGCAGTATTTT. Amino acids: CASSSTGAAPTQYF. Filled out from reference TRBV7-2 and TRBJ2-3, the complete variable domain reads GAGVSQSPSNKVTEKGKDVELRCDPISGHTALYWYRQSLGQGLEFLIYFQGNSAPDKSGLPSDRFSAERTGGSVSTLTIQRTQQEDSAVYLCASSSTGAAPTQYFGPGTRLTVL.

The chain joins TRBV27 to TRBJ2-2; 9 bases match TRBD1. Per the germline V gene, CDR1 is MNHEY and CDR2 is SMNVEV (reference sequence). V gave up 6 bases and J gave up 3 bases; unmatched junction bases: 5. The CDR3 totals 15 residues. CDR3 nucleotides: TGTGCCAGCAGCACAGACAGGGGGTACACCGGGGAGCTGTTTTTT. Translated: CASSTDRGYTGELFF.

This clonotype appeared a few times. The DNA for the CDR3 is TGTGCCAGCAGCCAAGCCCCCGGGACTAGCGGGAGGAGTGGCGAGCAGTACTTC. Amino acids: CASSQAPGTSGRSGEQYF. The chain couples TRBV7-2 to TRBJ2-7; TRBD2 agrees at 15 bases. Germline CDR1 is SGHTA and CDR2 is FQGNSA. The ends lost 5 bases at V and 6 bases at J; junction bases unmatched: 14. This CDR3 region has 18 residues.

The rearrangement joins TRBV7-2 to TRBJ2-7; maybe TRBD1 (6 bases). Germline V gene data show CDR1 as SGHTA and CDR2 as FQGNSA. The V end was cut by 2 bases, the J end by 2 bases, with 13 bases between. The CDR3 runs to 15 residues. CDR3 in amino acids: CASSLSGQNPYEQYF. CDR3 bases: TGTGCCAGCAGCTTATCGGGACAAAATCCCTACGAGCAGTACTTC.